This T cell receptor (beta chain) was obtained from a study of regulatory T cells in long-lasting Graves disease. Findings of the study overall: TRBV28, TRBJ1-2 and TRBJ2-5 emerged as the favored segments in persistent disease.

Arm-PCR with iRepertoire HTBI primers amplified the CDR3 regions for these TCR beta libraries. In the original processing: The samples included roughly 61 TRBV and over 13 TRBJ segments. TCRdb itself ran the multiplex PCR reads through MiXCR, one entry per CDR3 protein. For this entry, the V and J calls and clone size follow TCRdb and not the study's own pipeline. This sample carries roughly 440,000 distinct CDR3 sequences, roughly 15% of them seen once, and the ten largest clones take less than 30%. Time point here: newly diagnosed GD, antithyroid drugs for less than 3 months. The TCR library was made from RNA that had been extracted from PBMCs in TRIzol. This clonotype was counted ten times or more. Its antigen is still unknown. Germline V gene sequence: CDR1 SGHDT, CDR2 YYEEEE. The junction had 13 bases not matched to a gene; V was cut back by 5 bases and J by 2 bases. This CDR3 has 16 amino acids.

The data also belong to a second study, concerning T cells in Graves' hyperthyroidism and ophthalmopathy. As reported in that work: Most expanded thyroid clonotypes above 0.001 recurred in blood.

The chain carries TRBV5-6 and TRBJ2-7, with TRBD2 matching over 7 bases. Sequenced material: peripheral blood mononuclear cells (PBMCs), taken at new diagnosis, from a patient treated with antithyroid drugs. The TCR originated in a woman aged 18-29 years with Graves disease. The CDR3 loop reads CASSSQWAAGAYEQYF. CDR3 coding DNA: TGTGCCAGCAGTTCTCAATGGGCGGCGGGAGCCTACGAGCAGTACTTC.